This TCR beta chain stems from a study of T cell changes during pregnancy in multiple sclerosis. TCRdb's table, derived via immunoSEQ multiplex PCR, lists solely in-frame clones and lacks some. The sample consists of around 30,000 clones, nearly 90% of them appearing once. The specimen was CD8+ T cells from peripheral blood mononuclear cells, collected in the second trimester of pregnancy. The receptor's source is a female donor with multiple sclerosis, enrolled in a pregnancy study.

In DNA form, the CDR3 reads TGTGCCAGCAGCCCCTGGACTAGTCCCTACGAGCAGTACTTC. It specifies CASSPWTSPYEQYF. This sequence joins TRBV9 and TRBJ2-7; 7 bases fit TRBD2. V was pared by 4 bases and J by 2 bases, with 6 bases of the junction left unmatched. The CDR3 extends over 14 amino acids. The germline gives CDR1 SGDLS, CDR2 YYNGEE. The full variable domain, rest sourced from reference TRBV9 and TRBJ2-7, is DSGVTQTPKHLITATGQRVTLRCSPRSGDLSVYWYQQSLDQGLQFLIQYYNGEERAKGNILERFSAQQFPDLHSELNLSSLELGDSALYFCASSPWTSPYEQYFGPGTRLTVT.